A single sample is the source of the 21 T cell receptor beta chains below, sequenced in a study of cytomegalovirus exposure and HLA in healthy donors. Researchers ran the PCR with 60 Vbeta and 13 Jbeta primers. Profiling relied on immunoSEQ multiplex PCR, and the TCRdb table lists in-frame clones only, not all of them. The sample consists of hundreds of thousands of clones, around 80% of them appearing once. Material for sequencing was PBMCs. These receptors all stem from a girl aged 2 to 9 in good health and CMV-seronegative.

The chain employs TRBV20-1 and TRBJ2-1; TRBD2 matches at 7 bases. This CDR3 has 11 residues. From germline, CDR1 is DFQATT and CDR2 SNEGSKA (reference sequence). J lost 12 bases, V lost 5 bases, and 7 bases had no gene match. The DNA of the CDR3 is TGCAGTGCTTCGCTAGCGGCCCCGCAGTTCTTC. Encoded protein: CSASLAAPQFF.

The rearrangement uses TRBV7-3 and TRBJ1-2; 8 bases are a match to TRBD1. V shed 2 bases and J 13 bases; nucleotides not matched to a gene: 12. The CDR3 contains 14 residues. CDR1 and CDR2 from the germline V gene are SGHTA and FQGTGA. This CDR3 reads CASSLLQRGGTGTF. In DNA, the CDR3 is TGTGCCAGCAGCTTACTTCAGCGGGGGGGGACAGGCACCTTC.

This clone was detected a few times. The V gene is TRBV4-1, the J gene TRBJ1-5, with D perhaps TRBD1 (6 bases). The germline V gene has CDR1 MGHRA and CDR2 YSYEKL. The CDR3 covers 17 residues. Trimming removed 0 bases from V and 6 bases from J, with 18 bases in between. CDR3 residues: CASSQDSRGARGQPQHF. In DNA form, the CDR3 reads TGCGCCAGCAGCCAAGATAGCCGGGGGGCGAGAGGTCAGCCCCAGCATTTT.

The V and J genes are TRBV7-2 and TRBJ1-6; TRBD1 agrees at 9 bases. This CDR3 has 15 residues. Germline CDR1 is SGHTA and CDR2 is FQGNSA. The junction had 7 bases not matched to a gene; V was cut back by 5 bases and J by 8 bases. The CDR3 nucleotides read TGTGCCAGCAGCGTGACAGGGGGATTGGATTCACCCCTCCACTTT. It codes for CASSVTGGLDSPLHF. Together with reference TRBV7-2 and TRBJ1-6, the CDR3 gives the full variable domain: GAGVSQSPSNKVTEKGKDVELRCDPISGHTALYWYRQSLGQGLEFLIYFQGNSAPDKSGLPSDRFSAERTGGSVSTLTIQRTQQEDSAVYLCASSVTGGLDSPLHFGNGTRLTVT.

The chain has TRBV7-6 and TRBJ1-2; 7 bases line up with TRBD1. Germline V CDR1 and CDR2: SGHVS, FNYEAQ. After removal of 1 base from V and 3 bases from J, the junction contained 11 bases not matched to a gene. There are 17 residues in the CDR3. CDR3 in amino acids: CASSLEAGGGSDYGYTF. The CDR3 DNA reads as TGTGCCAGCAGCTTAGAGGCCGGAGGGGGCAGTGACTATGGCTACACCTTC.

This clone is a singleton in its sample. The chain is built from TRBV14 and TRBJ2-1, with 7 bases that match TRBD1. The junction had 3 bases not matched to a gene; V was cut back by 3 bases and J by 4 bases. The CDR3 has 14 residues. The germline gives CDR1 SGHDN, CDR2 FVKESK. Here the CDR3 reads CASSQIQGYNEQFF. The DNA of the CDR3 is TGTGCCAGCAGCCAGATACAGGGGTACAATGAGCAGTTCTTC.

This clone has just a few counts. The V and J genes are TRBV5-6 and TRBJ2-1, with 9 nucleotides matching TRBD1. Per germline, CDR1 SGHDT and CDR2 YYEEEE. This CDR3 is 17 amino acids long. The V segment lost 3 bases and the J segment 4 bases; nucleotides outside the gene matches: 11. This chain's CDR3 is CASSSLQGAGPYNEQFF. DNA of the CDR3: TGTGCCAGCAGCTCCTTACAGGGGGCAGGCCCTTACAATGAGCAGTTCTTC.

This sequence joins TRBV25-1 and TRBJ1-1; 9 nucleotides align to TRBD1. The germline V gene has CDR1 MGHDK and CDR2 SYGVNS. The CDR3 loop spans 15 amino acids. V was pared by 5 bases and J by 5 bases, with 9 bases of the junction left unmatched. CDR3 loop: CASSPPGQGWTEAFF. CDR3 sequence (DNA): TGTGCCAGCAGTCCCCCGGGACAGGGTTGGACTGAAGCTTTCTTT.

V and J are TRBV9 and TRBJ2-5, with TRBD2 identical over 9 bases. Germline CDR1 and CDR2: SGDLS and YYNGEE. V dropped 0 bases and J dropped 4; count of bases not matched to a gene: 7. CDR3 length equals 16 residues. The CDR3 region has the DNA TGTGCCAGCAGCGTAGAACCCCGCGGGGGGGCAGAGACCCAGTACTTC. It yields the protein CASSVEPRGGAETQYF.

This chain links TRBV18 with TRBJ1-1; tentatively, D is TRBD1 (5 bases). CDR1 is KGHSH and CDR2 is LQKENI in the germline V gene. This CDR3 comprises 15 residues. V was trimmed by 5 bases and J by 0 bases, leaving 13 bases between them. The CDR3 sequence is CASSSRDRMNTEAFF. CDR3 bases: TGTGCCAGCTCATCCCGAGACAGAATGAACACTGAAGCTTTCTTT.

V and J are TRBV4-1 and TRBJ2-3; 8 bases fit TRBD1. In germline, CDR1 is MGHRA, CDR2 YSYEKL. The CDR3 spans 17 residues. Unmatched junction bases numbered 10, after V lost 4 bases and J lost 1 base. Here the CDR3 reads CASSRHRSTGGTDTQYF. The CDR3 region has the DNA TGCGCCAGCAGCCGACACAGGTCGACAGGGGGCACAGATACGCAGTATTTT.

This chain uses TRBV2 with TRBJ2-2; no clear D. The germline CDR1 and CDR2 sequences are SNHLY and FYNNEI. The V end was cut by 4 bases, the J end by 6 bases, with 6 bases between. This CDR3 contains 12 residues. Here the CDR3 reads CASSVEAGELFF. CDR3 DNA sequence: TGTGCCAGCAGTGTTGAGGCCGGGGAGCTGTTTTTT.

The table lists this clone with a few counts. The chain's CDR3 is CASSLTIFDEQFF. As DNA, the CDR3 is TGTGCCAGCAGCTTAACTATTTTCGATGAGCAGTTCTTC. V usage is TRBV11-2 and J usage is TRBJ2-1; D unresolved. Between the trimmed V and J ends, which lost 2 bases and 8 bases, there was a span of 10 bases. The germline V gene has CDR1 SGHAT and CDR2 FQNNGV. The CDR3 has 13 amino acids.

The chain carries TRBV19 and TRBJ1-4, with D perhaps TRBD1 (5 bases). The CDR3 totals 14 residues. The germline gives CDR1 LNHDA, CDR2 SQIVND (reference sequence). The ends were cut back, 3 bases at V and 5 bases at J, with 10 bases in the middle. For the CDR3, the DNA is TGTGCCAGTAGTATCAGGCGGGGGAATGAAAAACTGTTTTTT. It encodes CASSIRRGNEKLFF. Using reference TRBV19 and TRBJ1-4 for the parts outside the CDR3, the full variable domain is DGGITQSPKYLFRKEGQNVTLSCEQNLNHDAMYWYRQDPGQGLRLIYYSQIVNDFQKGDIAEGYSVSREKKESFPLTVTSAQKNPTAFYLCASSIRRGNEKLFFGSGTQLSVL.

This clone has a single count. V is TRBV30 and J is TRBJ2-5, with 9 bases identical to TRBD1. V shed 3 bases and J 4 bases; nucleotides not matched to a gene: 36. Germline values: CDR1 GTSNPN, CDR2 SVGIG (reference sequence). This CDR3 is built from 24 residues. The CDR3 loop is CAWRAWRAPRDRDRVLFSLETQYF. The CDR3 nucleotides are TGTGCCTGGAGAGCCTGGAGAGCCCCTCGAGACCGGGACAGGGTTCTTTTTAGTCTAGAGACCCAGTACTTC.

This chain joins TRBV29-1 and TRBJ1-2, with TRBD1 as a possible D gene (5 bases). V was pared by 4 bases and J by 2 bases, with 11 bases between. The CDR3 extends over 13 amino acids. CDR1 is SQVTM, CDR2 ANQGSEA, per germline. The CDR3: CSVVGLTNYGYTF. The DNA for the CDR3 is TGCAGCGTTGTGGGGCTTACGAACTATGGCTACACCTTC.

This clone was observed a few times. The genes are TRBV4-1 and TRBJ2-5; 11 positions match TRBD2. The J call could be wrong; TRBJ2-7 is a better fit for the DNA end. Germline V gives CDR1 MGHRA, CDR2 YSYEKL. The CDR3 consists of 15 residues. DNA of the CDR3: TGCGCCAGCAGCCAAGATTGGGGGACTAGCGGCGAGCAGTACTTC. Translation: CASSQDWGTSGEQYF.

The rearrangement links TRBV4-1 to TRBJ2-7, with TRBD2 matching over 8 bases. Unmatched junction bases numbered 13, after V lost 3 bases and J lost 3 bases. This CDR3 region has 17 residues. CDR1 and CDR2 (germline): MGHRA, YSYEKL. Here the CDR3 DNA reads TGCGCCAGCAGCCAGAAGATTAGCGGGGCGATGGGCTACGAGCAGTACTTC. Its translation is CASSQKISGAMGYEQYF.

The chain is built from TRBV19 and TRBJ2-3; 7 nucleotides align to TRBD2. CDR1 is LNHDA, CDR2 SQIVND, per germline (reference sequence). The V and J ends lost 0 bases and 4 bases, in that order; junction bases with no gene match: 7. This CDR3 comprises 16 residues. This CDR3 reads CASSIEGGRAPDTQYF. CDR3 DNA: TGTGCCAGTAGTATAGAGGGAGGGAGAGCCCCAGATACGCAGTATTTT.

This clone was found a few times. This chain links TRBV30 with TRBJ1-1; no definite D call. The CDR3 has 13 residues. Germline V gene lookup returns CDR1 GTSNPN and CDR2 SVGIG (reference sequence). Trimming took off 3 bases at V and 6 bases at J, with 14 bases between the two ends. In nucleotides, the CDR3 is TGTGCCTGGAGGGACCCGGGAGGCCCTGAAGCTTTCTTT. This sequence encodes CAWRDPGGPEAFF.

The chain is built from TRBV5-1 and TRBJ2-3; D perhaps matches TRBD1 (5 bases). Per germline, CDR1 SGHRS and CDR2 YFSETQ. The CDR3 is 16 amino acids. V lost 4 bases and J lost 3, with 18 bases in between. CDR3 loop: CASSVAPQGGTDTQYF. CDR3 nucleotide sequence: TGCGCCAGCAGCGTGGCACCGCAGGGTGGGACAGATACGCAGTATTTT. The full variable domain, completed using reference TRBV5-1 and TRBJ2-3, is KAGVTQTPRYLIKTRGQQVTLSCSPISGHRSVSWYQQTPGQGLQFLFEYFSETQRNKGNFPGRFSGRQFSNSRSEMNVSTLELGDSALYLCASSVAPQGGTDTQYFGPGTRLTVL.